This T cell receptor beta chain originates from a study of blood T cell repertoires in COVID-19. Overall study: PBMCs, B-cell-depleted T cells, or T cells provided the cDNA or gDNA that made up the material.

This CDR3 has 15 amino acids. J gave up 5 bases and V 9 bases, and 7 bases lay outside the gene matches. Germline loops: CDR1 LNHDA, CDR2 SQIVND (reference sequence). This table comes from immunoSEQ multiplex PCR, and its TCRdb copy is limited to in-frame clones, with some not included. This table holds about 340,000 clones, around nine tenths found once. The receptor was derived from a woman in her 70s with COVID-19, enrolled during active disease. This sequence joins TRBV19 and TRBJ2-3, with 14 bases lining up with TRBD2. The specimen sequenced was peripheral blood. CDR3 sequence: CASSGLAGDQDTQYF. The CDR3 DNA follows: TGTGCCAGCTCGGGACTAGCGGGGGATCAAGATACGCAGTATTTT.